The rows below give T cell receptor beta chains drawn from one sample of a study of spatial heterogeneity in lung cancer. TCRdb processed the 5' RACE reads anew with MiXCR; each CDR3 protein has one entry. This sample has tens of thousands of distinct CDR3 sequences; 5.2% occur once, and the top ten carry 20% to 30%. Sequenced here: PBMCs, sampled at surgery. Receptor source: a female donor with early-stage non-small cell lung cancer. The CDR3 runs from the conserved cysteine through the conserved F or W. A D gene is named only where the DNA matches it firmly. Size tells how often a clone was seen (once, few, many) or the class of an expanded clone, and some rows leave it out.

>TRBV4-3|few|TRBD1|TRBJ1-2
CASSQDEGQGARGYTF
TGCGCCAGCAGCCAAGATGAGGGACAGGGGGCGCGGGGCTACACCTTC
>TRBV10-3|many|TRBD2|TRBJ2-1
CAISGTSGVNNEQFF
TGTGCCATCAGCGGGACTAGCGGGGTTAACAATGAGCAGTTCTTC
>TRBV5-6|many|.|TRBJ1-1
CASSFGGSNTEAFF
TGTGCCAGCAGCTTCGGGGGGTCTAACACTGAAGCTTTCTTT
>TRBV11-3|many|TRBD2|TRBJ2-1
CASSRTSGGSTSYNEQFF
TGTGCCAGCAGCCGGACTAGCGGGGGTTCTACCTCCTACAATGAGCAGTTCTTC
>TRBV28|many|TRBD1|TRBJ1-2
CASRIGTAGGGYTF
TGTGCCAGCAGGATAGGGACAGCAGGAGGAGGCTACACCTTC
>TRBV12-3/TRBV12-4|many|TRBD1|TRBJ2-7
CASSPGTGLYEQYF
TGTGCCAGCAGTCCCGGGACAGGGCTCTACGAGCAGTACTTC
>TRBV11-2|.|.|TRBJ1-2
CASSLRYRDDGYTF
TGTGCCAGCAGCTTACGTTACAGGGACGATGGCTACACCTTC
>TRBV20-1|.|.|TRBJ1-2
CSARDSGRLDGYTF
TGTAGTGCTAGAGACTCAGGGAGATTGGATGGCTACACCTTC
>TRBV7-2|few|.|TRBJ1-4
CASSRMLLAEKLFF
TGTGCCAGCAGCAGGATGCTCTTGGCTGAAAAACTGTTTTTT
>TRBV9|many|TRBD2|TRBJ2-1
CASSVPTSGLNEQFF
TGTGCCAGCAGCGTCCCGACTAGCGGGCTCAATGAGCAGTTCTTC
>TRBV29-1|large|.|TRBJ2-7
CSVEGGLYYEQYF
TGCAGCGTTGAAGGGGGATTATACTACGAGCAGTACTTC
>TRBV7-2|many|TRBD1|TRBJ1-2
CASSPTGAYGYTF
TGTGCCAGCAGCCCGACAGGGGCCTATGGCTACACCTTC
>TRBV19|.|.|TRBJ1-4
CASSGLGRATNEKLFF
TGTGCCAGTAGTGGCCTCGGAAGAGCAACTAATGAAAAACTGTTTTTT
>TRBV9|many|TRBD2|TRBJ2-7
CASWGGHTNLSYEQYF
TGTGCCAGCTGGGGGGGTCACACAAACCTCTCCTACGAGCAGTACTTC
>TRBV2|few|TRBD1|TRBJ2-7
CASSEVGTVGQYF
TGTGCCAGCAGTGAAGTTGGGACAGTCGGGCAGTACTTC
>TRBV20-1|many|.|TRBJ2-7
CSALPPWGERAEQYF
TGCAGTGCCCTACCACCCTGGGGGGAGAGGGCTGAGCAGTACTTC
>TRBV20-1|many|TRBD2|TRBJ2-3
CGAGKVGSTDTQYF
TGTGGAGCGGGGAAAGTTGGGAGCACAGATACGCAGTATTTT
>TRBV13|many|.|TRBJ2-3
CASSLGTPSTDTQYF
TGTGCCAGCAGCTTGGGGACTCCAAGCACAGATACGCAGTATTTT
>TRBV7-2|many|TRBD2|TRBJ2-5
CASSLSGGTQYF
TGTGCCAGCAGCTTAAGCGGGGGCACCCAGTACTTC
>TRBV15|many|.|TRBJ1-6
CATSLSSGTRNSPLHF
TGTGCCACCAGCCTAAGTTCGGGGACCCGGAATTCACCCCTCCACTTT
>TRBV6-5|many|TRBD1|TRBJ2-5
CATYHRGTETQYF
TGTGCCACCTACCACAGGGGGACAGAGACCCAGTACTTC
>TRBV4-1|many|.|TRBJ1-6
CASSTRTVNSPLHF
TGCGCCAGCAGCACCCGGACGGTTAATTCACCCCTCCACTTT
>TRBV29-1|many|.|TRBJ2-2
CSVEIGGPTNTGELFF
TGCAGCGTTGAAATTGGGGGGCCGACGAACACCGGGGAGCTGTTTTTT
>TRBV6-1|many|.|TRBJ1-1
CASSETKRAFF
TGTGCCAGCAGTGAAACAAAGAGGGCTTTCTTT
>TRBV13|many|.|TRBJ1-2
CASSPQGRRGYTF
TGTGCCAGCAGCCCCCAGGGACGGCGGGGCTACACCTTC
>TRBV20-1|few|TRBD1|TRBJ2-1
CSASTDRYNEQFF
TGCAGTGCTAGCACGGACAGGTACAATGAGCAGTTCTTC
>TRBV28|.|.|TRBJ2-1
CACWGVSYNEQFF
TGTGCCTGCTGGGGCGTCTCCTACAATGAGCAGTTCTTC
>TRBV2|few|.|TRBJ1-1
CASSFRGMNTEAFF
TGTGCCAGCAGTTTTAGGGGTATGAACACTGAAGCTTTCTTT
>TRBV27|few|TRBD1|TRBJ1-6
CASSLEQGAYSPLHF
TGTGCCAGCAGTTTGGAACAGGGGGCCTATTCACCCCTCCACTTT
>TRBV19|many|.|TRBJ1-2
CASSIIWTRGRRYGYTF
TGTGCCAGTAGTATAATCTGGACTCGAGGTCGGCGGTATGGCTACACCTTC
>TRBV10-3|many|.|TRBJ1-1
CAISESWAVNTEAFF
TGTGCCATCAGTGAGTCGTGGGCTGTGAACACTGAAGCTTTCTTT
>TRBV24-1|many|.|TRBJ2-1
CATSDPGHNNEQFF
TGTGCCACCAGTGATCCGGGACATAACAATGAGCAGTTCTTC
>TRBV30|many|TRBD2|TRBJ2-3
CAWSLGLAGGTDTQYF
TGTGCCTGGAGTCTAGGACTAGCGGGGGGTACAGATACGCAGTATTTT
>TRBV4-1|.|TRBD1|TRBJ2-5
CASSQENRGETQYF
TGCGCCAGCAGCCAAGAGAACAGGGGAGAGACCCAGTACTTC
>TRBV24-1|many|.|TRBJ1-1
CATSQGKSTEAFF
TGTGCCACCAGCCAGGGGAAGAGCACTGAAGCTTTCTTT
>TRBV12-3/TRBV12-4|many|.|TRBJ1-6
CASRLQGSLGSPLHF
TGTGCCAGCAGACTCCAGGGGTCGTTAGGCTCACCCCTCCACTTT